These 28 T cell receptor beta chains originate from one sample sequenced in a study of OX40 agonist ivuxolimab in advanced cancers. This table comes from immunoSEQ multiplex PCR, and its TCRdb copy is limited to in-frame clones, with some not included. The sample has approximately 160,000 clones, 90% to 95% seen once. The source was CD4+ or CD8+ T cells sorted from blood, collected in a trial of the OX40 agonist ivuxolimab. The receptors here all came from an adult with an advanced solid tumor such as melanoma, head and neck, liver or kidney cancer.

With respect to this clone: The junction differs from germline at one of its ends, possibly a read error. V gene TRBV7-8 combines with J gene TRBJ1-5; D is ambiguous. Germline loops: CDR1 SGHVS, CDR2 FQNEAQ. This CDR3 is 10 amino acids long. The CDR3 DNA is TGTGCCAGCAGCACGCCCCCCCGGCATTTT. It specifies CASSTPPRHF.

J is TRBJ1-1 and V is TRBV29-1; D not resolved. CDR1 and CDR2 (germline): SQVTM, ANQGSEA. The CDR3 runs to 12 residues. The CDR3 nucleotides read TGCAGGGCAAATTCAGGGAACACTGAAGCTTTCTTT. Amino acids: CRANSGNTEAFF. Looking up the rest from reference TRBV29-1 and TRBJ1-1 gives the full variable domain: SAVISQKPSRDICQRGTSLTIQCQVDSQVTMMFWYRQQPGQSLTLIATANQGSEATYESGFVIDKFPISRPNLTFSTLTVSNMSPEDSSIYLCRANSGNTEAFFGQGTRLTVV.

This rearrangement joins TRBV28 to TRBJ1-2; D ambiguous. Germline values: CDR1 MDHEN, CDR2 SYDVKM. V was clipped by 4 bases and J by 4 bases, with 10 bases between them. The CDR3 covers 13 residues. The CDR3 DNA reads as TGTGCCAGCAGTTCTCCACAGTTCTATGGCTACACCTTC. Its protein is CASSSPQFYGYTF.

The V and J genes are TRBV7-2 and TRBJ2-3; TRBD1 matches 9 bases. Germline lookup yields CDR1 SGHTA and CDR2 FQGNSA. V shed 4 bases, J shed 2 bases, and the junction held 13 bases outside the gene matches. This CDR3 has 18 amino acids. The CDR3 sequence: CASSSRPTGGASTDTQYF. CDR3 coding DNA: TGTGCCAGCAGCTCAAGGCCTACAGGGGGCGCTTCCACAGATACGCAGTATTTT.

The rearrangement joins TRBV5-1 to TRBJ2-2; D remains unclear. The V gene lost 5 bases and the J gene lost 4 bases, with 9 bases spanning the gap. Germline V gene sequence: CDR1 SGHRS, CDR2 YFSETQ. The CDR3 covers 13 residues. The CDR3 protein is CASRRSSTGELFF. The CDR3 DNA is TGCGCCAGCAGAAGGTCTAGCACCGGGGAGCTGTTTTTT.

CDR3: CASSKEGSSCPYEQYF. The CDR3 coding sequence is TGTGCCAGCAGCAAAGAGGGCTCCAGTTGCCCCTACGAGCAGTACTTC. The chain combines TRBV21-1 with TRBJ2-7. TRBV21-1 is given as a pseudogene. This CDR3 spans 16 amino acids.

This chain connects TRBV29-1 to TRBJ1-4, with 8 bases fitting TRBD1. The CDR3 covers 15 residues. Germline assignment: CDR1 SQVTM and CDR2 ANQGSEA. Unmatched junction bases numbered 5, after V lost 4 bases and J lost 1 base. The CDR3 region has the DNA TGCAGCGTTGCCAAACAGGGGGTAACTAATGAAAAACTGTTTTTT. Amino acid sequence: CSVAKQGVTNEKLFF.

The CDR3 bases are TGTGCCAGCAGTGGTCCAGCCCGTTCAGGGATTTCAAGCAATCAGCCCCAGCATTTT. Its protein is CASSGPARSGISSNQPQHF. The chain carries TRBV6-1 and TRBJ1-5; maybe TRBD1 (5 bases). The CDR3 length is 19 residues. Germline V CDR1 and CDR2: MNHNS, SASEGT. V shed 4 bases and J shed 1 base, with 23 bases lying between them.

Concerning this clone: Other DNA sequences within the sample encode an identical CDR3. The V and J genes are TRBV5-1 and TRBJ1-1; 10 bases match TRBD1. Trimming took 4 bases from V and 4 from J; bases not matched to a gene: 7. The CDR3 runs to 15 residues. CDR1 and CDR2 from the germline V gene are SGHRS and YFSETQ. CDR3 in amino acids: CASSNRTGGSTEAFF. The DNA for the CDR3 is TGCGCCAGCAGCAACCGGACAGGGGGAAGCACTGAAGCTTTCTTT.

The rearrangement joins TRBV27 to TRBJ2-7; no clear D gene. The CDR3 spans 13 residues. Germline V gene data show CDR1 as MNHEY and CDR2 as SMNVEV (reference sequence). Trimming left V 4 bases short and J 2 bases short, with 9 bases between. CDR3 bases: TGTGCCAGCAGTTCCGGATACACCTACGAGCAGTACTTC. Encoded protein: CASSSGYTYEQYF.

The chain uses TRBV18 and TRBJ2-5; 9 bases are a match to TRBD1. The CDR3 is 16 amino acids. Germline V gene lookup returns CDR1 KGHSH and CDR2 LQKENI. V lost 3 bases to trimming and J lost 2 bases; unmatched junction nucleotides: 7. CDR3 nucleotide sequence: TGTGCCAGCTCACCCCGACCGGGACAGGGACAAGAGACCCAGTACTTC. Translated, it gives CASSPRPGQGQETQYF.

The chain couples TRBV9 to TRBJ2-5; TRBD2 is a possible D gene (6 bases). The DNA end lines up better with TRBJ2-7; the J call may be wrong. Germline lookup yields CDR1 SGDLS and CDR2 YYNGEE. The CDR3 runs to 15 residues. This chain's CDR3 is CASSNSRESAYEQYF. For the CDR3, the DNA is TGTGCCAGCAGCAATAGTCGGGAGTCCGCCTACGAGCAGTACTTC.

This clone has only one observation. The V call is TRBV5-1, the J call TRBJ2-5, with 9 bases that match TRBD1. The CDR3 length is 16 residues. Germline CDR1 SGHRS, CDR2 YFSETQ. After removal of 1 base from V and 5 bases from J, the junction contained 9 bases not matched to a gene. CDR3 nucleotides: TGCGCCAGCAGCTTGCCTCGACAGGGGGGATTGGAGACCCAGTACTTC. This translates into CASSLPRQGGLETQYF.

This chain links TRBV5-6 with TRBJ2-7; no reliable D call. CDR3 length: 11 residues. Germline V CDR1 and CDR2: SGHDT, YYEEEE. Trimming shortened V by 4 bases and J by 7 bases, and 9 bases separated the two germline ends. This CDR3 is CASSRVGEQYF. CDR3 coding DNA: TGTGCCAGCAGCCGGGTGGGGGAGCAGTACTTC.

This clone was seen just once. The gene calls are TRBV5-6 and TRBJ1-3; TRBD1 might be the D (6 bases). CDR3 length: 14 residues. Trimming stripped 7 bases from V and 3 bases from J, with 14 bases between. The V gene's germline CDR1 is SGHDT and CDR2 YYEEEE. CDR3 loop: CASVQTGIGNTIYF. The CDR3, as DNA: TGTGCCAGCGTCCAAACAGGGATTGGAAACACCATATATTTT. Filled out from reference TRBV5-6 and TRBJ1-3, the complete variable domain reads DAGVTQSPTHLIKTRGQQVTLRCSPKSGHDTVSWYQQALGQGPQFIFQYYEEEERQRGNFPDRFSGHQFPNYSSELNVNALLLGDSALYLCASVQTGIGNTIYFGEGSWLTVV.

The chain employs TRBV19 and TRBJ1-5; no definite D call. Germline-derived CDR1 and CDR2 are LNHDA and SQIVND (reference sequence). The CDR3 contains 19 residues. With 5 bases removed from V and 4 bases from J, the gap between germline ends came to 27 bases. The CDR3 DNA sequence: TGTGCCAGTAGTGCTCCCACCCGGACCGTTAGATGGGCAAATCAGCCCCAGCATTTT. Encoded protein: CASSAPTRTVRWANQPQHF.

V is TRBV5-1 and J is TRBJ2-2; 10 bases are shared with TRBD1. With 4 bases clipped from V and 5 bases from J, the junction kept 5 bases outside the gene matches. The CDR3 has 15 amino acids. Germline CDR1 reads SGHRS; CDR2 reads YFSETQ. The chain's CDR3 is CASSRGQGETGELFF. DNA for the CDR3: TGCGCCAGCAGCCGCGGACAGGGGGAAACCGGGGAGCTGTTTTTT. Filled out from reference TRBV5-1 and TRBJ2-2, the complete variable domain reads KAGVTQTPRYLIKTRGQQVTLSCSPISGHRSVSWYQQTPGQGLQFLFEYFSETQRNKGNFPGRFSGRQFSNSRSEMNVSTLELGDSALYLCASSRGQGETGELFFGEGSRLTVL.

This chain connects TRBV6-1 to TRBJ1-5, with TRBD1 as a possible D gene (5 bases). The CDR3 covers 13 residues. V lost 2 bases and J 7 bases, leaving 9 bases between the germline ends. Germline CDR1 reads MNHNS; CDR2 reads SASEGT. CDR3 bases: TGTGCCAGCAGTGAACAGGGTCACCAGCCCCAGCATTTT. Protein product: CASSEQGHQPQHF.

The chain couples TRBV30 to TRBJ1-5; no reliable D call. There are 16 residues in the CDR3. Between the trimmed V and J ends, which lost 1 base and 2 bases, there was a span of 15 bases. CDR1 is GTSNPN and CDR2 is SVGIG in the germline V gene (reference sequence). The CDR3 nucleotides read TGTGCCTGGAGTGCCTCCCAGCGTGGGGGCAATCAGCCCCAGCATTTT. Encoded protein: CAWSASQRGGNQPQHF.

The chain is built from TRBV6-5 and TRBJ2-7, with TRBD2 matching over 9 bases. The CDR3 has 16 amino acids. The junction had 7 bases not matched to a gene; V was cut back by 2 bases and J by 2 bases. Germline V gene lookup returns CDR1 MNHEY and CDR2 SVGAGI. As DNA, the CDR3 is TGTGCCAGCAGTTACGGTGCGGGGGGGGGAACCTACGAGCAGTACTTC. Translation: CASSYGAGGGTYEQYF.

The chain is built from TRBV5-4 and TRBJ2-4; 7 bases line up with TRBD2. The CDR3 spans 15 residues. Germline CDR1 reads SGHNT; CDR2 reads YYREEE (reference sequence). V lost 0 bases, J lost 5 bases, and 5 bases stayed unmatched. The CDR3 is CASSLAGLAENIQYF. The DNA of the CDR3 is TGTGCCAGCAGCTTGGCGGGGCTAGCGGAAAACATTCAGTACTTC.

The chain couples TRBV7-2 to TRBJ1-2, with D possibly matching TRBD1 (6 bases). Germline values: CDR1 SGHTA, CDR2 FQGNSA. V was clipped by 3 bases and J by 4 bases, with 12 bases between them. The length of the CDR3 is 14 residues. The CDR3 reads CASSLFMGAYGYTF. The DNA of the CDR3 is TGTGCCAGCAGCTTGTTTATGGGGGCCTATGGCTACACCTTC. The variable domain in full, with the rest retrieved from reference TRBV7-2 and TRBJ1-2, is GAGVSQSPSNKVTEKGKDVELRCDPISGHTALYWYRQSLGQGLEFLIYFQGNSAPDKSGLPSDRFSAERTGGSVSTLTIQRTQQEDSAVYLCASSLFMGAYGYTFGSGTRLTVV.

The chain couples TRBV29-1 to TRBJ1-3; D uncertain. Trimming cost V 4 bases and J 4 bases, with 14 bases left between them. Germline CDR1 SQVTM, CDR2 ANQGSEA. The CDR3 consists of 14 residues. The CDR3 reads CSVGIAHGGNTIYF. Here the CDR3 DNA reads TGCAGCGTTGGGATCGCCCACGGGGGAAACACCATATATTTT.

The rearrangement uses TRBV9 and TRBJ1-5, with 7 bases aligning to TRBD1. The CDR3 contains 14 residues. The V gene's germline CDR1 is SGDLS and CDR2 YYNGEE. V lost 3 bases to trimming and J lost 4 bases; unmatched junction nucleotides: 4. The CDR3 reads CASSDRQGNQPQHF. CDR3 coding DNA: TGTGCCAGCAGCGACCGACAGGGTAATCAGCCCCAGCATTTT.

In its sample, this clone was seen once. The CDR3 region has the DNA TGCGCCAGCAGCCTCCATGGGGACGGAAGCACAGATACGCAGTATTTT. This codes for CASSLHGDGSTDTQYF. The V gene is TRBV5-1, the J gene TRBJ2-3; D possibly matches TRBD1 or TRBD2 (5 bases each). Trimming shortened V by 4 bases and J by 0 bases, and 15 bases separated the two germline ends. Germline loops: CDR1 SGHRS, CDR2 YFSETQ. The CDR3 consists of 16 residues.

The table lists this clone with a count of one. V is TRBV19 and J is TRBJ2-5; 12 nucleotides align to TRBD1. Germline assignment: CDR1 LNHDA and CDR2 SQIVND (reference sequence). The trim removed 1 base at V and 5 bases at J, leaving 5 bases unmatched. The CDR3 loop spans 16 amino acids. The CDR3 region has the DNA TGTGCCAGTAGTATAGGAGGGACAGGGGGCGCGGAGACCCAGTACTTC. Translating it yields CASSIGGTGGAETQYF.

This sequence joins TRBV30 and TRBJ2-1, with D possibly being TRBD2 (5 bases). V lost 3 bases and J lost 12, with 15 bases in between. Germline V CDR1 and CDR2: GTSNPN, SVGIG (reference sequence). This CDR3 comprises 12 residues. Here the CDR3 reads CAWRPREQGQFF. For the CDR3, the DNA is TGTGCCTGGAGGCCTAGGGAGCAAGGGCAGTTCTTC.

This chain connects TRBV7-9 to TRBJ2-1; TRBD2 matches 8 bases. The CDR3 runs 19 residues. Germline V gene sequence: CDR1 SEHNR, CDR2 FQNEAQ (reference sequence). After removal of 1 base from V and 4 bases from J, the junction contained 15 bases not matched to a gene. CDR3 in DNA: TGTGCCAGCAGCTTAGAAGGAGGATGGGCGGGAGGACGGTACAATGAGCAGTTCTTC. Amino acid sequence: CASSLEGGWAGGRYNEQFF.